This TCR beta chain was recorded in a study of shared clonotypes between healthy human individuals. The study, taken as a whole, reports: Researchers sampled blood only, noting tissue repertoires likely differ. Rarefaction gave evidence that sorted-subset sequencing remained incomplete despite large depth.

In regard to this clone: Its target is not known.

TCRdb's table, derived via immunoSEQ multiplex PCR, lists solely in-frame clones and lacks some. The data contain about 1.1 million clones, 70% to 80% of them singletons. V lost 7 bases to trimming and J lost 0 bases, with 11 bases between them. CDR3 length: 14 amino acids. CDR1 is SGHTA and CDR2 is FQGNSA in the germline V gene. The genes are TRBV7-2 and TRBJ2-3; D unresolved. The sequenced sample was memory CD4+ T cells from PBMCs. Subset denoted: CD45RA-negative fraction. This TCR was sampled from a man aged 18-30 years in good health. Some clones in this sample may be carry-over from other donors' samples. The CDR3 bases are TGTGCCAGCACACCGTCCTCTAGCACAGATACGCAGTATTTT. Residues: CASTPSSSTDTQYF. The full variable domain, in which reference TRBV7-2 and TRBJ2-3 provide the parts outside the CDR3, is GAGVSQSPSNKVTEKGKDVELRCDPISGHTALYWYRQSLGQGLEFLIYFQGNSAPDKSGLPSDRFSAERTGGSVSTLTIQRTQQEDSAVYLCASTPSSSTDTQYFGPGTRLTVL.